The clone carrying this T cell receptor (beta chain) has just a few counts. CDR3 length: 16 amino acids. Trimming at V came to 2 bases and at J to 3 bases, leaving 5 bases not matched to a gene. Per the germline V gene, CDR1 is ENHRY and CDR2 is SYGVKD. In the original analysis: It was from reference gene primer amplification that nucleated cell counts were estimated. Produced via immunoSEQ multiplex PCR; TCRdb's table is partial and in-frame only. V, J and clone size are taken as reported in that table, and D and trimming were inferred from the DNA itself. In the table there are approximately 38,000 clones, around 91% of which are singletons. This specimen comes from a study of blood T cell repertoires in COVID-19. The overall study: From the United States, Italy and Spain came samples of acute and convalescent COVID-19. In each case, the material was cDNA or gDNA derived from T cells, B-cell-depleted T cells, or PBMCs.

This chain joins TRBV10-3 and TRBJ2-1; 9 nucleotides align to TRBD2. The sequenced sample consisted of peripheral blood. The TCR originated in a man aged 25 to 45 with active or convalescent COVID-19. The CDR3 here is CAISEPAGGFYNEQFF. CDR3 nucleotide sequence: TGTGCCATCAGTGAGCCAGCGGGGGGCTTCTACAATGAGCAGTTCTTC.